These 20 T cell receptor beta chains originate from one sample sequenced in a study of vaccination and CD4 T cells after COVID-19. With the Oncomine TCR Beta short-read assay, DNA from cultured CD4+ T cells was sequenced. TCRdb reprocessed the PCR reads via MiXCR and lists one record per CDR3 protein. Of 7,000 to 10,000 distinct CDR3 sequences listed, 55% to 75% are singletons. This sample's treatment: roughly 10-day PBMC culture with coronavirus spike peptide pools or control peptides (ViraFEST assay). For these TCRs, the target antigens are not known. Sequenced input: CD4+ T cells from blood, cultured in vitro. The receptors come from a human donor who had recovered from COVID-19.

CDR3 coding DNA: TGCAGTGCTAGACAGGAAAGGTGGGACACTGAAGCTTTCTTT. Translated, it gives CSARQERWDTEAFF. The V call is TRBV20-1, the J call TRBJ1-1; D gene unclear. Trimming cost V 2 bases and J 3 bases, with 13 bases left between them. This CDR3 spans 14 amino acids. The germline V gene has CDR1 DFQATT and CDR2 SNEGSKA (reference sequence).

V and J are TRBV20-1 and TRBJ1-3, with D possibly being TRBD1 (6 bases). CDR3 length: 18 residues. Germline V gene data show CDR1 as DFQATT and CDR2 as SNEGSKA (reference sequence). The V end lost 3 bases, the J end lost 9 bases, and 30 bases lay between the germline ends. CDR3 nucleotide sequence: TGCAGTGCTAGGAGGACAGTACCCCAACCTGGTTTTGGCGGCACCATATATTTT. Its translation is CSARRTVPQPGFGGTIYF.

Notes on this clonotype: An end of the junction differs from the germline gene, which may be a read error. This chain connects TRBV20-1 to TRBJ1-5; maybe TRBD1 (6 bases). The CDR3 loop spans 14 amino acids. CDR1 DFQATT and CDR2 SNEGSKA come from the germline V gene (reference sequence). CDR3 sequence reads: CSARVGGGNQHQHF. CDR3 DNA: TGCAGTGCTAGGGTAGGGGGAGGCAATCAGCACCAGCATTTT.

A single count supports this clonotype. The chain recombines TRBV28 with TRBJ2-2; D is unresolved. Trimming left V 5 bases short and J 2 bases short, with 12 bases between. This CDR3 contains 15 residues. Germline CDR1 MDHEN, CDR2 SYDVKM. The CDR3 sequence: CASSPPTGNTGELFF. CDR3 nucleotide sequence: TGTGCCAGCAGTCCCCCGACTGGAAACACCGGGGAGCTGTTTTTT.

The chain combines TRBV7-6 with TRBJ2-3; 13 positions match TRBD2. The CDR3 totals 17 residues. Germline CDR1 and CDR2: SGHVS and FNYEAQ. Losses at the gene ends were 5 bases for V and 1 base for J; bases not matched to a gene: 6. The CDR3 nucleotides read TGTGCCAGCAGCCCGACTGGACTAGCGGGAGGCACAGATACGCAGTATTTT. It encodes CASSPTGLAGGTDTQYF.

The V call is TRBV14, the J call TRBJ1-1; D gene unclear. The ends were cut back, 1 base at V and 7 bases at J, with 10 bases in the middle. The CDR3 consists of 13 residues. Germline V gene data show CDR1 as SGHDN and CDR2 as FVKESK. The CDR3 is CASSQVGGSEAFF. The CDR3 DNA follows: TGTGCCAGCAGCCAAGTAGGTGGGAGTGAAGCTTTCTTT.

The chain uses TRBV7-2 and TRBJ1-3, with TRBD1 matching 7 bases. Germline V lookup: CDR1 SGHTA, CDR2 FQGNSA. The junction had 1 base not matched to a gene; V was cut back by 6 bases and J by 2 bases. The CDR3 is 13 amino acids. The CDR3 is CASSQGAGNTIYF. The CDR3, as DNA: TGTGCCAGCAGTCAGGGGGCTGGAAACACCATATATTTT. The complete variable domain, with remaining parts taken from reference TRBV7-2 and TRBJ1-3, reads GAGVSQSPSNKVTEKGKDVELRCDPISGHTALYWYRQSLGQGLEFLIYFQGNSAPDKSGLPSDRFSAERTGGSVSTLTIQRTQQEDSAVYLCASSQGAGNTIYFGEGSWLTVV.

The rearrangement links TRBV5-1 to TRBJ1-1; possible D gene TRBD1, 5 bases. The germline V and J ends were trimmed by 0 bases and 5 bases, with 14 bases remaining between them. CDR1 and CDR2 (germline): SGHRS, YFSETQ. The CDR3 totals 15 residues. DNA of the CDR3: TGCGCCAGCAGCTTGGGGGCTCTCGGGGGGACTGAAGCTTTCTTT. Translation: CASSLGALGGTEAFF. The full variable domain, its missing parts supplied by reference TRBV5-1 and TRBJ1-1, is KAGVTQTPRYLIKTRGQQVTLSCSPISGHRSVSWYQQTPGQGLQFLFEYFSETQRNKGNFPGRFSGRQFSNSRSEMNVSTLELGDSALYLCASSLGALGGTEAFFGQGTRLTVV.

The chain employs TRBV12-3 or TRBV12-4 and TRBJ2-3, with D possibly TRBD2 on 5 matching bases. The CDR3 covers 14 residues. Deletions cut 3 bases from V and 5 bases from J, with 12 bases between. The CDR3 protein is CASSFGLARDTQYF. The CDR3 bases are TGTGCCAGCAGTTTCGGGCTAGCTCGAGATACGCAGTATTTT.

The gene calls are TRBV12-3 or TRBV12-4 and TRBJ2-7; D uncertain. The CDR3 has 11 residues. V lost 4 bases and J 6 bases, leaving 7 bases between the germline ends. CDR3 in amino acids: CASSSSLEQYF. CDR3 coding DNA: TGTGCCAGCAGTTCATCCCTCGAGCAGTACTTC.

The J gene is TRBJ2-3, the V gene TRBV2; D remains ambiguous. The CDR3 has 13 amino acids. Per the germline V gene, CDR1 is SNHLY and CDR2 is FYNNEI. Trimming removed 2 bases from V and 5 bases from J, with 8 bases in between. CDR3 sequence: CASSELLGDTQYF. The CDR3 DNA is TGTGCCAGCAGTGAACTGTTGGGAGATACGCAGTATTTT.

V gene TRBV27 combines with J gene TRBJ2-4, with D possibly being TRBD1 or TRBD2 (5 bases each). V was clipped by 3 bases and J by 2 bases, with 14 bases between them. Germline values: CDR1 MNHEY, CDR2 SMNVEV (reference sequence). The CDR3 spans 16 residues. CDR3 loop: CASSFLGESPKNIQYF. The CDR3 coding sequence is TGTGCCAGCAGTTTCCTAGGGGAGTCACCCAAAAACATTCAGTACTTC.

This clonotype has only a few counts. The chain joins TRBV27 to TRBJ2-5; no firm D call. V was pared by 4 bases and J by 5 bases, with 5 bases between. This CDR3 is built from 11 residues. The germline V gene has CDR1 MNHEY and CDR2 SMNVEV (reference sequence). CDR3: CASSSRETQYF. The CDR3 bases are TGTGCCAGCAGTTCGAGGGAGACCCAGTACTTC.

The genes are TRBV7-9 and TRBJ1-1; 8 nucleotides align to TRBD1. This CDR3 is 15 amino acids long. CDR1 is SEHNR, CDR2 FQNEAQ, per germline (reference sequence). Trimming cost V 1 base and J 4 bases; bases outside gene matches: 5. CDR3 region: CASSLVTGGSTEAFF. Here the CDR3 DNA reads TGTGCCAGCAGCTTAGTAACAGGGGGTAGCACTGAAGCTTTCTTT.

The rearrangement links TRBV19 to TRBJ2-2; D perhaps matches TRBD1 (5 bases). Between the trimmed V and J ends, which lost 4 bases and 6 bases, there was a span of 9 bases. CDR1 and CDR2 (germline): LNHDA, SQIVND (reference sequence). The CDR3 has 13 residues. The DNA of the CDR3 is TGTGCCAGTAGTACAACAGGAGCCGGGGAGCTGTTTTTT. Translated, it gives CASSTTGAGELFF.

The chain uses TRBV4-3 and TRBJ1-2; D is unresolved. V lost 1 base, J lost 7 bases, and 10 bases lay in between. The germline V gene has CDR1 LGHNA and CDR2 YSLEER. The CDR3 is made up of 13 amino acids. The CDR3 DNA follows: TGCGCCAGCAGCCAAGGACGGGCGGGTGGCTACACCTTC. It translates to CASSQGRAGGYTF.

The chain couples TRBV6-1 to TRBJ1-2, with a tentative D call TRBD1 (5 bases). Deletions cut 3 bases from V and 5 bases from J, with 7 bases between. The CDR3 loop spans 12 amino acids. The germline CDR1 and CDR2 sequences are MNHNS and SASEGT. The CDR3 coding sequence is TGTGCCAGCAGTGATCGGGGGTATGGCTACACCTTC. Protein sequence: CASSDRGYGYTF.

The rearrangement links TRBV25-1 to TRBJ2-3; 9 bases agree with TRBD1. The CDR3 is 12 residues long. CDR1 and CDR2 from the germline V gene are MGHDK and SYGVNS. The J segment lost 14 bases and the V segment lost 6 bases, leaving 9 bases of the junction unmatched. CDR3 DNA: TGTGCCAGCAGACTAGGGACAGGGAGGAGGTATTTT. Protein: CASRLGTGRRYF.

V is TRBV6-1 and J is TRBJ1-6, with no clear D. Germline CDR1 reads MNHNS; CDR2 reads SASEGT. There are 13 residues in the CDR3. The V end was cut by 3 bases, the J end by 14 bases, with 14 bases between. The CDR3 DNA reads TGTGCCAGCAGTGATTCTGAGGGCCTATCCCTCCACTTT. It specifies CASSDSEGLSLHF.

The chain uses TRBV7-3 and TRBJ1-1; perhaps TRBD1 as D (5 bases). Germline lookup yields CDR1 SGHTA and CDR2 FQGTGA. The V and J ends lost 2 bases and 2 bases respectively, with 6 bases between them. This CDR3 has 13 amino acids. The CDR3: CASSLQGNTEAFF. CDR3 in DNA: TGTGCCAGCAGCTTACAGGGAAACACTGAAGCTTTCTTT. The full variable domain, in which reference TRBV7-3 and TRBJ1-1 provide the parts outside the CDR3, is GAGVSQTPSNKVTEKGKYVELRCDPISGHTALYWYRQSLGQGPEFLIYFQGTGAADDSGLPNDRFFAVRPEGSVSTLKIQRTERGDSAVYLCASSLQGNTEAFFGQGTRLTVV.